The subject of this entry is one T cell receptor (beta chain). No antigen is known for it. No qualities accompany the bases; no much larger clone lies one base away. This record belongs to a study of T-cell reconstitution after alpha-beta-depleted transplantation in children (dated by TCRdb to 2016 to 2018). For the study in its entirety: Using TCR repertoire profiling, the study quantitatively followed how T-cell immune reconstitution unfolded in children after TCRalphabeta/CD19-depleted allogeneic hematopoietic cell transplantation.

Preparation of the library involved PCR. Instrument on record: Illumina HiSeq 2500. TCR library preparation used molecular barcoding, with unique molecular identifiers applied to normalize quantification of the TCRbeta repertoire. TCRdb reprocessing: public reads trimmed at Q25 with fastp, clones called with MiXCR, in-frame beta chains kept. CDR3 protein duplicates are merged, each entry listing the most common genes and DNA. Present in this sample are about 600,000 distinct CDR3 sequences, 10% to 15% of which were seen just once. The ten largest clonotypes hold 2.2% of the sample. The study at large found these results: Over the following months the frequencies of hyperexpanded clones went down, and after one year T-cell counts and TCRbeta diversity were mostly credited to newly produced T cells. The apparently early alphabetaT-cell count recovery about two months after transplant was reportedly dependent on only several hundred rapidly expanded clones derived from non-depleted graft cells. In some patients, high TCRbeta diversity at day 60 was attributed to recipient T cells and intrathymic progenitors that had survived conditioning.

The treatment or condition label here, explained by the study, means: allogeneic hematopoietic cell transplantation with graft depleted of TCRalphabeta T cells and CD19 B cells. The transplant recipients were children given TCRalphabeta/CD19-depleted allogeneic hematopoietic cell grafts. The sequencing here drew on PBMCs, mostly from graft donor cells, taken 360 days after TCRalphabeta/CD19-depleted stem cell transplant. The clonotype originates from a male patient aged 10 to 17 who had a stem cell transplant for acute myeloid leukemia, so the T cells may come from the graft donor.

The DNA reads TGTGCCAGCAGCGTAGATCCAGGGGGAAACTATGGCTACACCTTC. The encoded protein is CASSVDPGGNYGYTF. Recombination connected TRBV9 to TRBJ1-2; 7 of the junction bases match TRBD1. The CDR3 starts with the cysteine, ends with the phenylalanine, and has 15 residues. The only DNA kept is the CDR3, 45 bases in frame from the first base. Reading the germline V gene gives CDR1 SGDLS and CDR2 YYNGEE. At the junction V is shortened by 0 bases and J by 2 bases; bases outside the gene matches: 4.